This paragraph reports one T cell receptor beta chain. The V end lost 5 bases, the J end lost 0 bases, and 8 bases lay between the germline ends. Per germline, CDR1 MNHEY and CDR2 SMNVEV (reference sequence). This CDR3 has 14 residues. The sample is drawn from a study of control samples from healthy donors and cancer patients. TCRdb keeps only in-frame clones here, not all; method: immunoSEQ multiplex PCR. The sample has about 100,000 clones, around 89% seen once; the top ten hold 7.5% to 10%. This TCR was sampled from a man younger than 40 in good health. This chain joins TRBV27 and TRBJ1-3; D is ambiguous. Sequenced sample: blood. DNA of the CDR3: TGTGCCAGCAGTCCCCTCTTCTCTGGAAACACCATATATTTT. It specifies CASSPLFSGNTIYF.